These 14 T cell receptor beta chains originate from one sample sequenced in a study of T cells in Graves' hyperthyroidism and ophthalmopathy. TCR beta CDR3 region amplification was performed from RNA transcripts. First-round RT-PCR of the TCR CDR3 relied on the HTBI primer set. TCRdb re-derived calls from the multiplex PCR reads in MiXCR, one entry per CDR3 protein. The sample has 45,000 to 55,000 distinct CDR3 sequences, 54% seen once; the top ten hold roughly a third. Input material: peripheral blood or thyroid tissue (not recorded which). These receptors were taken from a man between 18 and 29 years old with Graves' hyperthyroidism.

CDR3 nucleotides: TGTGCCAGCAGCCAGCGGACTCGGGAGCAGTACTTC. Its translation: CASSQRTREQYF. V usage is TRBV9 and J usage is TRBJ2-7, with TRBD2 as a possible D gene (5 bases). This CDR3 spans 12 amino acids. Trimming removed 4 bases from V and 7 bases from J, with 12 bases in between. CDR1 and CDR2 from the germline V gene are SGDLS and YYNGEE.

This clonotype was seen repeatedly, ten times or more. The chain carries TRBV5-1 and TRBJ1-2; no reliable D call. Trimming took 5 bases from V and 1 from J, leaving 12 bases between them. CDR1 and CDR2 (germline): SGHRS, YFSETQ. There are 14 residues in the CDR3. The CDR3 here is CASSYSTFNYGYTF. The CDR3 coding sequence is TGCGCCAGCAGTTATTCGACGTTTAACTATGGCTACACCTTC.

This sequence joins TRBV29-1 and TRBJ1-2; D gene unclear. The CDR3 extends over 13 amino acids. CDR1 and CDR2 from the germline V gene are SQVTM and ANQGSEA. Deletions cut 0 bases from V and 8 bases from J, with 13 bases between. This chain's CDR3 is CSVEDARQGGYTF. The CDR3 DNA follows: TGCAGCGTTGAAGATGCCAGACAAGGCGGCTACACCTTC.

Comments on this clonotype: This likely comes from a read error, as the CDR3 has no conserved phenylalanine or tryptophan at its end. The rearrangement links TRBV7-8 to TRBJ2-7; the match to TRBD1 covers 10 bases. The length of the CDR3 is 17 residues. J gave up 3 bases and V 3 bases, and 11 bases lay outside the gene matches. In germline, CDR1 is SGHVS, CDR2 FQNEAQ. The CDR3 coding sequence is TGTGCCAGCAGCTTGCGGGAAGGGGGGACAGGGGACTACGAGCAGTACCTC. Translated, it gives CASSLREGGTGDYEQYL.

J is TRBJ1-4 and V is TRBV2; D unresolved. Trimming shortened V by 5 bases and J by 4 bases, and 14 bases separated the two germline ends. The germline V gene encodes CDR1 SNHLY and CDR2 FYNNEI. The CDR3 sequence is 15 residues long. The DNA for the CDR3 is TGTGCCAGCAGTTTAGTTCGGGTTATTAATGAAAAACTGTTTTTT. Translating gives CASSLVRVINEKLFF.

This clonotype was observed many times. This chain joins TRBV7-2 and TRBJ2-7; D ambiguous. This CDR3 comprises 13 residues. V lost 1 base and J 4 bases, leaving 8 bases between the germline ends. Germline assignment: CDR1 SGHTA and CDR2 FQGNSA. This CDR3 is CASSLVGRYEQYF. CDR3 sequence (DNA): TGTGCCAGCAGCTTAGTAGGCAGGTACGAGCAGTACTTC.

This sequence joins TRBV20-1 and TRBJ2-5; 8 positions match TRBD1. The germline CDR1 and CDR2 sequences are DFQATT and SNEGSKA (reference sequence). This CDR3 has 13 amino acids. DNA for the CDR3: TGCGGTGGAAACGACAGGGGTTGGGAGACCCAGTACTTC. This sequence encodes CGGNDRGWETQYF.

V is TRBV24-1 and J is TRBJ1-2; 9 bases are shared with TRBD1. CDR3 length: 16 residues. Germline CDR1 KGHDR, CDR2 SFDVKD. The V and J ends lost 5 bases and 6 bases, in that order; junction bases with no gene match: 12. DNA for the CDR3: TGTGCCACCAGTGGGCAACTTCACGGGACAGGGCATGGCTACACCTTC. As protein: CATSGQLHGTGHGYTF.

The chain couples TRBV7-8 to TRBJ2-5; 10 bases fit TRBD2. This CDR3 has 13 residues. CDR1 and CDR2 (germline): SGHVS, FQNEAQ. V lost 7 bases and J lost 4; bases outside the gene matches: 3. Here the CDR3 reads CASTRTSGETQYF. The CDR3 bases are TGTGCCAGCACCCGGACTAGCGGAGAGACCCAGTACTTC.

In this sample, this clonotype turned up many times. The CDR3 is CASSLGLTEAFF. CDR3 sequence (DNA): TGTGCCAGCAGCCTCGGCCTAACTGAAGCTTTCTTT. The V and J genes are TRBV7-8 and TRBJ1-1; no clear D. There are 12 residues in the CDR3. With 5 bases removed from V and 5 bases from J, the gap between germline ends came to 9 bases. In germline, CDR1 is SGHVS, CDR2 FQNEAQ. The entire variable domain, with the rest obtained from reference TRBV7-8 and TRBJ1-1, is as follows: GAGVSQSPRYKVAKRGQDVALRCDPISGHVSLFWYQQALGQGPEFLTYFQNEAQLDKSGLPSDRFFAERPEGSVSTLKIQRTQQEDSAVYLCASSLGLTEAFFGQGTRLTVV.

The J gene is TRBJ1-5, the V gene TRBV20-1, with 7 bases aligning to TRBD1. Trimming took 2 bases from V and 3 from J; bases not matched to a gene: 4. In germline, CDR1 is DFQATT, CDR2 SNEGSKA (reference sequence). The CDR3 sequence is 14 residues long. CDR3 protein: CSARPGTVNQPQHF. Written as DNA, the CDR3 is TGCAGTGCTAGACCTGGGACAGTCAATCAGCCCCAGCATTTT.

This rearrangement joins TRBV9 to TRBJ1-5; 7 bases are shared with TRBD1. Trimming at V came to 3 bases and at J to 3 bases, leaving 21 bases not matched to a gene. The CDR3 is made up of 20 amino acids. Germline CDR1 reads SGDLS; CDR2 reads YYNGEE. The CDR3 protein is CASSDDYFVTGSETNQPQHF. The CDR3 region has the DNA TGTGCCAGCAGCGATGACTACTTTGTGACAGGGTCGGAAACCAATCAGCCCCAGCATTTT.

With regard to this clonotype: At one boundary the junction diverges from the germline segment, which might be a read error. The chain combines TRBV7-2 with TRBJ2-7, with TRBD2 matching over 8 bases. CDR1 SGHTA and CDR2 FQGNSA come from the germline V gene. The CDR3 consists of 14 residues. CDR3 sequence reads: CASSSRRGVYGQYF. In DNA form, the CDR3 reads TGTGCCAGCAGTTCCCGGCGGGGGGTATACGGGCAGTACTTC.

In this sample, this clonotype turned up many times. The chain combines TRBV6-2 or TRBV6-3 with TRBJ1-6; TRBD1 might be the D (5 bases). The CDR3 consists of 18 residues. The V and J ends lost 6 bases and 3 bases respectively, with 21 bases between them. Germline CDR1 MNHEY, CDR2 SVGEGT. CDR3 in amino acids: CASSLDRAGNVYNSPLHF. As DNA, the CDR3 is TGTGCCAGCAGCCTCGACCGGGCAGGGAACGTCTATAATTCACCCCTCCACTTT.